The entry that follows covers one T cell receptor (beta chain) sequence. Its antigen is currently unknown. This specimen belongs to a study of vaccination effects on CD4 cells after COVID-19. The assay was immunoSEQ multiplex PCR, and TCRdb's table has in-frame clones only and misses some. The table shows roughly 76,000 clones, with 60% to 80% occurring only once. In the ViraFEST assay, antigen-specific CD4+ clonotypes were identified by expansion after peptide-pool stimulation. Following culture for about ten days, CD4+ T cells were isolated. This sequence was found in a human donor who received a COVID-19 vaccine. Sequences were derived from CD4+ T cells from PBMCs cultured with HCoV-229E spike peptides, sampled before COVID-19 vaccination.

The DNA of the CDR3 is TGTGCCAGCAGCCAAGAATCCCCCTGGACAGGGAAGGAGACCCAGTACTTC. Protein product: CASSQESPWTGKETQYF. This rearrangement joins TRBV14 to TRBJ2-5, with 8 bases aligning to TRBD1. V lost 0 bases, J lost 5 bases, and 11 bases stayed unmatched. Germline V gene data show CDR1 as SGHDN and CDR2 as FVKESK. The CDR3 has 17 residues.